This TCR beta chain was recorded in a study of blood T cell repertoires in COVID-19. Study overall: Spain, Italy and the United States supplied samples that represented acute and convalescent COVID-19.

In the original processing: Reference gene primer amplification yielded estimated nucleated cell counts. The method was immunoSEQ multiplex PCR; TCRdb's version includes in-frame clones alone and lacks a portion of them. That table supplies the V and J calls and clone size; D and trimming were determined from the DNA. The sample contains 100,000 to 150,000 clones, 86% of which appear only once. The CDR3 length is 17 residues. Germline V gene sequence: CDR1 MNHEY, CDR2 SMNVEV (reference sequence). Trimming took 0 bases from V and 4 from J; bases not matched to a gene: 9. V gene TRBV27 combines with J gene TRBJ2-1, with 7 bases aligning to TRBD2. Sequenced sample: peripheral blood. The sequence was obtained from a human donor in a cohort sampled during active COVID-19. In nucleotides, the CDR3 is TGTGCCAGCAGTTTATCGATGTCTAGCGGTTTTTACAATGAGCAGTTCTTC. This encodes CASSLSMSSGFYNEQFF.